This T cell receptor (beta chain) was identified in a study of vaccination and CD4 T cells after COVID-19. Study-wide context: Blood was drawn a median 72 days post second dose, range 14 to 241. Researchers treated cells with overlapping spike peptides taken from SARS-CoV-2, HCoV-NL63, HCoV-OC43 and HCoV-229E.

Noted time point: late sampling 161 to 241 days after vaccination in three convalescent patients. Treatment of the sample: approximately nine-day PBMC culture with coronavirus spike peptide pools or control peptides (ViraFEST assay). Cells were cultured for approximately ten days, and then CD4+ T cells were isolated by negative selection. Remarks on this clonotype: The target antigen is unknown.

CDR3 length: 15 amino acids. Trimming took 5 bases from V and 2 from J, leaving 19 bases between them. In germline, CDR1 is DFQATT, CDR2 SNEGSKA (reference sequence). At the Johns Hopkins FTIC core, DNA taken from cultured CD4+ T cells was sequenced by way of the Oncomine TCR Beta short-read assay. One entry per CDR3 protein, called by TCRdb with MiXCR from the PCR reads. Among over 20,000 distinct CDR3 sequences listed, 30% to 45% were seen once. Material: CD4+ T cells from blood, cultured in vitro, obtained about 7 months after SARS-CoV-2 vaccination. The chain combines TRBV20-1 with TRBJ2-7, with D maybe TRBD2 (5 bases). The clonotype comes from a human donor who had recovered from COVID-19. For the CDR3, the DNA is TGCAGTGCTTCAAATACCGGGGAGATCACCTACGAGCAGTACTTC. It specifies CSASNTGEITYEQYF.